This T cell receptor (beta chain) was documented in a study of T-cell memory formation after mild COVID-19. Comments on this clonotype: The antigen remains undetermined.

TCRdb re-called the 5' RACE reads with MiXCR, one entry per CDR3 protein. Of hundreds of thousands of distinct CDR3 sequences in the sample, about a fifth were seen once. Findings and caveats of the study: Mainly CM and EM harbored the contracting CD4+ clones; mainly EMRA harbored the CD8+ ones. Later expanders leaned CD4+, whereas clones that contracted between day 15 and 85 were balanced CD4/CD8. Cross-reactive memory apparently joined, as some responding clones appeared in pre-infection memory.

Germline CDR1 and CDR2: DFQATT and SNEGSKA (reference sequence). Trimming left V 5 bases short and J 2 bases short, with 16 bases between. CDR3 length: 16 amino acids. This clonotype was sampled from an adult woman who had mild COVID-19 (a few samples of this study predate the infection). Cell type and time point are not known. This chain links TRBV20-1 with TRBJ1-6, with unresolved D. Sequenced material: PBMCs or a T cell subset sorted from them (not recorded which). CDR3 bases: TGCAGTGCTCGGACGGGGAAGAAACCCTATAATTCACCCCTCCACTTT. It is translated as CSARTGKKPYNSPLHF.